The entry below gives a single T cell receptor (beta chain) sequence along with its context. With 3 bases clipped from V and 2 bases from J, the junction kept 5 bases outside the gene matches. The CDR3 is made up of 16 amino acids. CDR1 SGHTA and CDR2 FQGNSA come from the germline V gene. The sample is drawn from a study of T-cell memory formation after mild COVID-19. Study overall: Clusters of TCRs were largely donor specific.

TCRdb ran MiXCR on the 5' RACE reads and lists one entry per CDR3 protein. The data hold tens of thousands of distinct CDR3 sequences, with approximately 14% observed a single time. The chain combines TRBV7-2 with TRBJ2-1, with 9 bases matching TRBD2. The TCR sequence derives from an adult woman who had mild COVID-19 (a few samples of this study predate the infection). Cell type and time point are not known. Specimen: PBMCs or a T cell subset sorted from them (not recorded which). The CDR3 spells CASSFVGGGAYNEQFF. The CDR3 coding sequence is TGTGCCAGCAGCTTTGTCGGCGGGGGGGCCTACAATGAGCAGTTCTTC.